This T cell receptor (beta chain) was sequenced in a study of lymphopenia after photon versus proton radiotherapy (dated by TCRdb to between 2018 and 2020). As for the study more broadly: The immunological effects of photon versus proton radiation therapy were compared in patients with gastrointestinal tumors who developed high-grade lymphopenia. The study was designed to characterize how the impact on the immune system differs between the two radiation modalities. The cohort included 20 patients with gastrointestinal tumors who developed lymphopenia after receiving either photon or proton therapy.

Libraries were made using the immunoSEQ multiplex PCR assay. Deep sequencing of rearranged TCR beta loci, alongside multiparametric flow cytometry, was used to profile T cell repertoires. TCRdb carries this immuneACCESS record with in-frame sequences only. Its versions omit some clonotypes, under half of them owing to an unresolved V gene in the studies checked, with the rest unexplained. For this sample there are approximately 21,000 clones; 85% appear just once. 18% of the sample is in the top ten clones. The trim is 2 bases for V and 3 bases for J, with a gap of 7 bases between the germline ends. For CDR1 and CDR2, the germline V gene lists SGHDN and FVKESK. Measured from the cysteine to the phenylalanine, the CDR3 is 13 residues long. CDR3 DNA is the only sequence kept; it has 39 bases, read in frame from the first base. As to this clone: Its binding antigen is unknown. No quality values exist for individual bases; no much larger clone is one base distant.

General conclusions and limits of the study: Relative stability during treatment was observed in proton-treated patients, whereas loss of naive T cells and TCR diversity and gain of effector/memory populations were observed in photon-treated patients. The authors looked at the survival association only in patients who died, and they framed better survival with proton therapy as a possibility rather than a demonstrated result. Across the cohort, a larger post-nadir drop in TCR diversity was inversely correlated with overall survival time among patients who died. Once the lymphocyte count had reached its nadir, the repertoires of photon-treated patients showed oligoclonal expansion, particularly of CD8+ Temra cells, and this expansion drove the decline in diversity.

This sample comprised peripheral blood, obtained from a patient treated with photon-based radiotherapy. The chain is made from TRBV14 and TRBJ1-2; tentative D gene TRBD1, with 5 bases matching. The receptor's source is a man in his sixties with pancreatic cancer. The CDR3 region: CASSQQGYYGYTF. The DNA sequence follows: TGTGCCAGCAGCCAACAGGGCTACTATGGCTACACCTTC.